This T cell receptor (beta chain) stems from a study of blood T cell repertoires in COVID-19. Study overall: The United States, Italy and Spain provided the acute and convalescent COVID-19 samples. T cells, B-cell-depleted T cells, or PBMCs supplied cDNA or gDNA.

The authors' processing: Amplified reference gene primers provided the basis for estimating nucleated cell counts. Measured with immunoSEQ multiplex PCR; TCRdb has only the in-frame clones, and not every one. D and trimming come from the DNA, and the V and J calls and clone size come from that table. The repertoire holds roughly 230,000 clones, 85% to 90% seen once, with approximately 4.6% in the top ten. The CDR3 is 12 residues long. The germline CDR1 and CDR2 sequences are ENHRY and SYGVKD. Trimming left V 3 bases short and J 3 bases short, with 4 bases between. The clonotype was recovered from a woman between 40 and 50 years old who had recovered from COVID-19. The rearrangement uses TRBV10-3 and TRBJ2-3, with D unclear. The specimen was peripheral blood. For the CDR3, the DNA is TGTGCCATCAGTGACTCGACAGATACGCAGTATTTT. Protein sequence: CAISDSTDTQYF.